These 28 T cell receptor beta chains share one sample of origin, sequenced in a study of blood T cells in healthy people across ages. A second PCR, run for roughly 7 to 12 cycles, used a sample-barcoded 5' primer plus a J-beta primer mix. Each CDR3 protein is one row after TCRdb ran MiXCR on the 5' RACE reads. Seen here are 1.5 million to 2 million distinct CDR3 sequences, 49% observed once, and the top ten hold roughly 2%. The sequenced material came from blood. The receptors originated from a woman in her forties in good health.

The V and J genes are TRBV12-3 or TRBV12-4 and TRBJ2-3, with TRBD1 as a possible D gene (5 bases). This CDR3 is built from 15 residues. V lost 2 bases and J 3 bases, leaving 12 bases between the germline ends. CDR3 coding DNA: TGTGCCAGCAGTTTACCTAGGGGTCGAACAGATACGCAGTATTTT. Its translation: CASSLPRGRTDTQYF.

The CDR3 loop is CASSPWRGWEQYF. The CDR3 DNA reads as TGTGCCAGCAGTCCATGGAGGGGCTGGGAGCAGTACTTC. V is TRBV27 and J is TRBJ2-7; a possible D gene is TRBD2 (6 bases). The CDR3 runs 13 residues. Looked up from germline, CDR1 is MNHEY and CDR2 is SMNVEV (reference sequence). Trimming pared 5 bases from V and 7 bases from J, leaving 15 bases between.

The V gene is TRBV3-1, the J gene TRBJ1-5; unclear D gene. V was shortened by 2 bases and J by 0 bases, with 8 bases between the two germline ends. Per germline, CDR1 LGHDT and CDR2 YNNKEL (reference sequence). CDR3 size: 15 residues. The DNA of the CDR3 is TGTGCCAGCAGCCAATCGGTAGATAGCAATCAGCCCCAGCATTTT. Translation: CASSQSVDSNQPQHF. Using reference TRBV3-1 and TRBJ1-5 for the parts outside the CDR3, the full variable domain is DTAVSQTPKYLVTQMGNDKSIKCEQNLGHDTMYWYKQDSKKFLKIMFSYNNKELIINETVPNRFSPKSPDKAHLNLHINSLELGDSAVYFCASSQSVDSNQPQHFGDGTRLSIL.

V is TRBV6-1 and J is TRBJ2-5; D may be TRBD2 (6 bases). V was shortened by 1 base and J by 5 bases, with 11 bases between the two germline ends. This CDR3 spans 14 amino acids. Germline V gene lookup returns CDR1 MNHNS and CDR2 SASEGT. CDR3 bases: TGTGCCAGCAGTGAAGACGGGGGACCCGAGACCCAGTACTTC. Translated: CASSEDGGPETQYF.

The DNA of the CDR3 is TGTGCCAGCAGTAGGCAGGGGGGGGAAGGTGCAGATACGCAGTATTTT. It is translated as CASSRQGGEGADTQYF. The rearrangement links TRBV12-3 or TRBV12-4 to TRBJ2-3; D may match TRBD1 or TRBD2 (7 bases each). V lost 5 bases to trimming and J lost 4 bases, with 19 bases between them. There are 16 residues in the CDR3.

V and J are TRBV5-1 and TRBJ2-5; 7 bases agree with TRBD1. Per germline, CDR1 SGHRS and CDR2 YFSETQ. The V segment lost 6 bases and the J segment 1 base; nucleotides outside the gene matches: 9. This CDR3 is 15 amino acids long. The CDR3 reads CASNSGQVSQETQYF. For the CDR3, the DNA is TGCGCCAGCAACTCCGGACAGGTCAGCCAAGAGACCCAGTACTTC. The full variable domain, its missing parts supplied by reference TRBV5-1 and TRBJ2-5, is KAGVTQTPRYLIKTRGQQVTLSCSPISGHRSVSWYQQTPGQGLQFLFEYFSETQRNKGNFPGRFSGRQFSNSRSEMNVSTLELGDSALYLCASNSGQVSQETQYFGPGTRLLVL.

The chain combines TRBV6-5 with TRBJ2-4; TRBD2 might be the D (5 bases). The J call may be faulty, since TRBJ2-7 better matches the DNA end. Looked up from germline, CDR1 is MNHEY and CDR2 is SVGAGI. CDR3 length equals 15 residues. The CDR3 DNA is TGTGCCAGCAGACGACCCGGGGTCTTTCCCTACGAGCAGTACTTC. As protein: CASRRPGVFPYEQYF.

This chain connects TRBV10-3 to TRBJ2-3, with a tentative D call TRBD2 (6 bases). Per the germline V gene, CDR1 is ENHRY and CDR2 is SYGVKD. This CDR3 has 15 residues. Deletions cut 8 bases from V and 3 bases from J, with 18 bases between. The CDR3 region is CAIEEGSSITDTQYF. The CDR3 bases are TGTGCCATCGAGGAGGGCTCTTCTATTACAGATACGCAGTATTTT.

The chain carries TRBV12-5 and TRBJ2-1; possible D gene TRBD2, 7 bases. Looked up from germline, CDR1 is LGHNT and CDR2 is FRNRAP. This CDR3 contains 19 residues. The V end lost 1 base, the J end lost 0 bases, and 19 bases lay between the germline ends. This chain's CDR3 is CASGLGPRGGASSYNEQFF. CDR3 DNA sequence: TGTGCTAGTGGTTTGGGCCCTAGGGGGGGGGCGAGCTCCTACAATGAGCAGTTCTTC.

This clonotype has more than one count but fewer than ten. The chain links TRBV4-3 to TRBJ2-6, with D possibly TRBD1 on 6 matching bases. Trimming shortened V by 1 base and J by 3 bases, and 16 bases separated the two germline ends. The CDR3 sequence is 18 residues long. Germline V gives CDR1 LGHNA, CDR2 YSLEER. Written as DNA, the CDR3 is TGCGCCAGCAGCCAAGGGCTTTTGGGGGCGCTTGGGGCCAACGTCCTGACTTTC. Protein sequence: CASSQGLLGALGANVLTF.

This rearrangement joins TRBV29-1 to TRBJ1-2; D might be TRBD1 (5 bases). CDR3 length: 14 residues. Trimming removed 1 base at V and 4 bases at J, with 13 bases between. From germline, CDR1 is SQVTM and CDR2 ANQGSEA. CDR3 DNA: TGCAGCGTTGAAGGCCAGGGAAAGACCTATGGCTACACCTTC. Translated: CSVEGQGKTYGYTF. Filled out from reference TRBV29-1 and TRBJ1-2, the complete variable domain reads SAVISQKPSRDICQRGTSLTIQCQVDSQVTMMFWYRQQPGQSLTLIATANQGSEATYESGFVIDKFPISRPNLTFSTLTVSNMSPEDSSIYLCSVEGQGKTYGYTFGSGTRLTVV.

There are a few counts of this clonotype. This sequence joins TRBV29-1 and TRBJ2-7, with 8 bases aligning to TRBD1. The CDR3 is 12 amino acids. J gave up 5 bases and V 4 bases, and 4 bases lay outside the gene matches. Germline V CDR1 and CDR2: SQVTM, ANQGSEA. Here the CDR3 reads CSVGTGYHEQYF. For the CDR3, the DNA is TGCAGCGTTGGGACAGGGTACCACGAGCAGTACTTC.

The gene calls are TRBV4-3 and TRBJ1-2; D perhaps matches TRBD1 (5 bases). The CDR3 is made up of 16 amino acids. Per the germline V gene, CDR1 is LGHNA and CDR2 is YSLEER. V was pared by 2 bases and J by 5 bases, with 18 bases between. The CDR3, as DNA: TGCGCCAGCAGCCAATGGGGGGGAGCGAGTTCGTATGGCTACACCTTC. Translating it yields CASSQWGGASSYGYTF.

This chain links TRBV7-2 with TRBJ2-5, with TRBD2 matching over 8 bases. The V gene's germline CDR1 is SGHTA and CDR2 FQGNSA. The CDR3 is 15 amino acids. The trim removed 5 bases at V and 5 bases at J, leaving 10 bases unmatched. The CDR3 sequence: CASSVGGGLEETQYF. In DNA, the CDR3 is TGTGCCAGCAGCGTAGGCGGGGGGCTGGAGGAGACCCAGTACTTC.

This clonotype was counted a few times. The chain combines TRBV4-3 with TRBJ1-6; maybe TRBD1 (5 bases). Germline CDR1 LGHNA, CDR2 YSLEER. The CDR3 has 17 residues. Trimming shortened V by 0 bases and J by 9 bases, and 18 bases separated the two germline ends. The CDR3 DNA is TGCGCCAGCAGCCAAGATCTTGGCAGGGTAGGCGTTTCACCCCTCCACTTT. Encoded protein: CASSQDLGRVGVSPLHF.

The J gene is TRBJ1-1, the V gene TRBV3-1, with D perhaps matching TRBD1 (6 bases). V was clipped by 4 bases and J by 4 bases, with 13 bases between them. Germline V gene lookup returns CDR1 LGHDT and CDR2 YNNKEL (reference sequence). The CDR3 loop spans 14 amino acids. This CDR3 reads CASSRGGQLTEAFF. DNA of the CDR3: TGTGCCAGCAGCCGGGGAGGACAGCTCACTGAAGCTTTCTTT.

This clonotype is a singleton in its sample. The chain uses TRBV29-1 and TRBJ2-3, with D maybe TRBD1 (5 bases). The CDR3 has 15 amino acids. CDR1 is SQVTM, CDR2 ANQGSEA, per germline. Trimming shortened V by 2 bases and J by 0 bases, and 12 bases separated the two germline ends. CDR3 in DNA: TGCAGCGTTGAACAGCAGGGAAGAAGCACAGATACGCAGTATTTT. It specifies CSVEQQGRSTDTQYF.

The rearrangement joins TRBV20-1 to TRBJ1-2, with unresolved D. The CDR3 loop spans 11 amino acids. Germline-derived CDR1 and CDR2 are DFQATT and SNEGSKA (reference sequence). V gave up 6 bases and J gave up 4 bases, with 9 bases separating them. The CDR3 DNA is TGCAGTGCCGTAGAGGGCTATGGCTACACCTTC. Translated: CSAVEGYGYTF.

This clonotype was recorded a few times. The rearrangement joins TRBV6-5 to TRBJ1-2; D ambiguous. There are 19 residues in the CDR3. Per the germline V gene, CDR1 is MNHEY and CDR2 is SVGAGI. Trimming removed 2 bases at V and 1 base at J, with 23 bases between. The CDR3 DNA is TGTGCCAGCAGTTACCCAAGAGCCGGTGGGTCGAACAATAACTATGGCTACACCTTC. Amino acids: CASSYPRAGGSNNNYGYTF.

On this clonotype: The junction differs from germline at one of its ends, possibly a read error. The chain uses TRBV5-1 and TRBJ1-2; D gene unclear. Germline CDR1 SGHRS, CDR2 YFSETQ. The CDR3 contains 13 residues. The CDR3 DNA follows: TGCGCCGGCAGCTTAACCGAAGTCTATGGCTACACCTTC. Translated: CAGSLTEVYGYTF. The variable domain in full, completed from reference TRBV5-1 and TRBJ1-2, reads KAGVTQTPRYLIKTRGQQVTLSCSPISGHRSVSWYQQTPGQGLQFLFEYFSETQRNKGNFPGRFSGRQFSNSRSEMNVSTLELGDSALYLCAGSLTEVYGYTFGSGTRLTVV.

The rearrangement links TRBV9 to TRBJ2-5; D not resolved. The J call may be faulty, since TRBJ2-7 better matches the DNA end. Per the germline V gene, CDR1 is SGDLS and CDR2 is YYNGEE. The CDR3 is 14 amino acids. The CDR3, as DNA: TGTGCCAGCAGCGTAGCTCCTGGGCAGGACGAGCAGTACTTC. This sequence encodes CASSVAPGQDEQYF.

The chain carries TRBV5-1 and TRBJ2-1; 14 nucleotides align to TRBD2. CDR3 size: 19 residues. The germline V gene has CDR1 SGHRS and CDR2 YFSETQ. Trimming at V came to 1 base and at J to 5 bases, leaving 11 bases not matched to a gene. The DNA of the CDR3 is TGCGCCAGCAGCTTGCAGACTAGCGGGGGGGCCCTGGTGAACAATGAGCAGTTCTTC. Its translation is CASSLQTSGGALVNNEQFF.

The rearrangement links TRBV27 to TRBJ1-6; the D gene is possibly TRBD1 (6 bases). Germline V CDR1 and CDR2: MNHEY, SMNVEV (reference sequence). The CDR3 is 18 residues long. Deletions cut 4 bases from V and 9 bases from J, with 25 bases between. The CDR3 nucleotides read TGTGCCAGCAGTTCGCGAACCCGACAAGACAGGATCGGTTCACCCCTCCACTTT. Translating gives CASSSRTRQDRIGSPLHF.

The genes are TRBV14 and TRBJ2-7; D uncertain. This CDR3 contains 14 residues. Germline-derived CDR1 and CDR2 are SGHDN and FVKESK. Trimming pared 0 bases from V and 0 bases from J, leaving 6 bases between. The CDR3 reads CASSQEWDSYEQYF. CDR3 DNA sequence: TGTGCCAGCAGCCAAGAGTGGGACTCCTACGAGCAGTACTTC.

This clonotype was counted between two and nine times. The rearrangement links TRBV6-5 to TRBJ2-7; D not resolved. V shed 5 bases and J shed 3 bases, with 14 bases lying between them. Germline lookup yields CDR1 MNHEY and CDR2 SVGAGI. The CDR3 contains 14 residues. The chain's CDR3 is CASSNDGGNYEQYF. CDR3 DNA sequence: TGTGCCAGCAGTAACGACGGTGGGAACTACGAGCAGTACTTC.

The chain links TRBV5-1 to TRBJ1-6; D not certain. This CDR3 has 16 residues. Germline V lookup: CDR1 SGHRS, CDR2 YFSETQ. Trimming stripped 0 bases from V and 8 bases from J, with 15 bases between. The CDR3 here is CASSLVFRGSDSPLHF. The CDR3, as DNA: TGCGCCAGCAGCTTGGTTTTTAGAGGGTCGGATTCACCCCTCCACTTT.

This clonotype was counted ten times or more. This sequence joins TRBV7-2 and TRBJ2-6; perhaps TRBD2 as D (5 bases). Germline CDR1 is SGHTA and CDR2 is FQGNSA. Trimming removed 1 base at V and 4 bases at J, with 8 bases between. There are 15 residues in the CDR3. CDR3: CASSLGGNGANVLTF. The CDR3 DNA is TGTGCCAGCAGCTTAGGAGGGAACGGGGCCAACGTCCTGACTTTC.

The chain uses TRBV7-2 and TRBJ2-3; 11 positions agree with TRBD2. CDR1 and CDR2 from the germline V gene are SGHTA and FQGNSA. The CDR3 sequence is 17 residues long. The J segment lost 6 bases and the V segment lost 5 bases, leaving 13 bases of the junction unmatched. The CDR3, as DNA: TGTGCCAGCAGCCCCCAGTCTACTAGCGGGGGACAGGATACGCAGTATTTT. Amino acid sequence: CASSPQSTSGGQDTQYF.